The 32 T cell receptor beta chains listed next were all sequenced from one sample in a study of cytomegalovirus exposure and HLA in healthy donors (dated by TCRdb to between 2016 and 2019). Library preparation employed the immunoSEQ multiplex PCR assay. TCRdb re-hosts the immuneACCESS table, in-frame sequences only. Its copies lack some clones; in the studies checked, an unresolved V gene accounts for under half of them, and the cause for the rest is not known. The sample records more than 110,000 clones, around 93% of which are singletons. Jointly, the top ten make up 1.8% of the sample. Sequencing was carried out using PBMCs. These receptor sequences come from a man younger than 35 in good health and CMV-seropositive.

The chain couples TRBV29-1 to TRBJ2-3; 8 bases are shared with TRBD1. In germline, CDR1 is SQVTM, CDR2 ANQGSEA. The CDR3 loop spans 15 amino acids. The V and J ends lost 7 bases and 3 bases, in that order; junction bases with no gene match: 12. CDR3 loop: CSARQGIFNTDTQYF. For the CDR3, the DNA is TGCAGCGCCAGACAGGGGATATTCAATACAGATACGCAGTATTTT.

The V call is TRBV11-3, the J call TRBJ2-3; possible D gene TRBD1, 5 bases. The V end was cut by 4 bases, the J end by 0 bases, with 8 bases between. This CDR3 spans 14 amino acids. CDR1 SGHNT and CDR2 YENEEA come from the germline V gene. The CDR3: CASSSRASTDTQYF. In DNA form, the CDR3 reads TGTGCCAGCAGCTCCAGGGCTAGCACAGATACGCAGTATTTT. Complete variable domain (other parts from reference TRBV11-3 and TRBJ2-3): EAGVVQSPRYKIIEKKQPVAFWCNPISGHNTLYWYLQNLGQGPELLIRYENEEAVDDSQLPKDRFSAERLKGVDSTLKIQPAELGDSAVYLCASSSRASTDTQYFGPGTRLTVL.

The chain combines TRBV28 with TRBJ2-6, with a possible D match to TRBD1 (5 bases). Trimming cost V 2 bases and J 3 bases, with 17 bases left between them. Germline lookup yields CDR1 MDHEN and CDR2 SYDVKM. This CDR3 region has 18 residues. CDR3 sequence (DNA): TGTGCCAGCAGTTTACGTCCCCAGGGCGCTTATGGGGCCAACGTCCTGACTTTC. Its translation is CASSLRPQGAYGANVLTF. Full variable domain (remainder filled in from reference TRBV28 and TRBJ2-6): DVKVTQSSRYLVKRTGEKVFLECVQDMDHENMFWYRQDPGLGLRLIYFSYDVKMKEKGDIPEGYSVSREKKERFSLILESASTNQTSMYLCASSLRPQGAYGANVLTFGAGSRLTVL.

This clone was observed a single time. This chain links TRBV15 with TRBJ2-4, with D tentatively TRBD1 (7 bases). CDR3 length equals 14 residues. Germline V CDR1 and CDR2: LNHNV, YYDKDF (reference sequence). V was cut by 3 bases and J by 4 bases, with 10 bases left in between. The CDR3 loop is CATSRGGQKNIQYF. CDR3 nucleotides: TGTGCCACCAGCAGGGGGGGACAGAAAAACATTCAGTACTTC.

The J gene is TRBJ1-6, the V gene TRBV11-1; 11 nucleotides align to TRBD1. The CDR3 length is 15 residues. Losses at the gene ends were 1 base for V and 8 bases for J; bases not matched to a gene: 1. Germline V gives CDR1 SGHAT, CDR2 FQDESV (reference sequence). CDR3 residues: CASSLEGQGDSPLHF. The DNA of the CDR3 is TGTGCCAGCAGCTTAGAGGGACAGGGGGATTCACCCCTCCACTTT.

The chain couples TRBV11-2 to TRBJ2-7, with a tentative D call TRBD1 (6 bases). The CDR3 extends over 16 amino acids. Germline V lookup: CDR1 SGHAT, CDR2 FQNNGV. Trimming shortened V by 0 bases and J by 0 bases, and 12 bases separated the two germline ends. CDR3 in amino acids: CASSLDPRDISYEQYF. In DNA, the CDR3 is TGTGCCAGCAGCTTAGACCCCCGGGACATCTCCTACGAGCAGTACTTC.

The chain combines TRBV2 with TRBJ2-5; 8 bases fit TRBD1. Germline-derived CDR1 and CDR2 are SNHLY and FYNNEI. The CDR3 consists of 14 residues. V shed 2 bases, J shed 3 bases, and the junction held 2 bases outside the gene matches. The CDR3 loop reads CASSERTGKETQYF. For the CDR3, the DNA is TGTGCCAGCAGTGAAAGGACAGGGAAAGAGACCCAGTACTTC.

This chain links TRBV7-8 with TRBJ2-7; no reliable D call. In germline, CDR1 is SGHVS, CDR2 FQNEAQ. Trimming stripped 4 bases from V and 0 bases from J, with 16 bases between. This CDR3 region has 16 residues. The CDR3 is CASSSASRLGSYEQYF. CDR3 sequence (DNA): TGTGCCAGCAGCTCCGCCTCTAGACTTGGCTCCTACGAGCAGTACTTC.

The chain carries TRBV9 and TRBJ2-3; 10 nucleotides line up with TRBD2. CDR3 length: 16 residues. V trimming: 3 bases; J trimming: 3 bases; junction bases outside the gene matches: 7. Germline CDR1 SGDLS, CDR2 YYNGEE. The CDR3 spells CASSGRTSGVTDTQYF. CDR3 bases: TGTGCCAGCAGCGGGCGAACTAGCGGGGTGACAGATACGCAGTATTTT.

This sequence joins TRBV2 and TRBJ2-5, with TRBD2 matching 10 bases. V gave up 6 bases and J gave up 5 bases; unmatched junction bases: 6. The germline V gene has CDR1 SNHLY and CDR2 FYNNEI. The CDR3 is made up of 14 amino acids. The CDR3 bases are TGTGCCAGCAGACTAGCGGGAAACACGGAGACCCAGTACTTC. It is translated as CASRLAGNTETQYF. The full variable domain, completed using reference TRBV2 and TRBJ2-5, is EPEVTQTPSHQVTQMGQEVILRCVPISNHLYFYWYRQILGQKVEFLVSFYNNEISEKSEIFDDQFSVERPDGSNFTLKIRSTKLEDSAMYFCASRLAGNTETQYFGPGTRLLVL.

In nucleotides, the CDR3 is TGTGCCAGCAGCCAAGTAACCGGGACAGCAACTAATGAAAAACTGTTTTTT. Translated: CASSQVTGTATNEKLFF. The V gene is TRBV14, the J gene TRBJ1-4; TRBD1 aligns across 7 bases. Trimming cost V 1 base and J 0 bases; bases outside gene matches: 5. This CDR3 contains 17 residues. Per germline, CDR1 SGHDN and CDR2 FVKESK. The whole variable domain, filled in from reference TRBV14 and TRBJ1-4, reads EAGVTQFPSHSVIEKGQTVTLRCDPISGHDNLYWYRRVMGKEIKFLLHFVKESKQDESGMPNNRFLAERTGGTYSTLKVQPAELEDSGVYFCASSQVTGTATNEKLFFGSGTQLSVL.

This rearrangement joins TRBV12-5 to TRBJ1-2; perhaps TRBD1 as D (5 bases). CDR3 length: 15 residues. Germline V gives CDR1 LGHNT, CDR2 FRNRAP. Trimming shortened V by 2 bases and J by 3 bases, and 13 bases separated the two germline ends. CDR3 DNA sequence: TGTGCTAGTGGTTTGTACGGGGGGACGGACTATGGCTACACCTTC. Its translation is CASGLYGGTDYGYTF. Full variable domain (missing parts from reference TRBV12-5 and TRBJ1-2): DARVTQTPRHKVTEMGQEVTMRCQPILGHNTVFWYRQTMMQGLELLAYFRNRAPLDDSGMPKDRFSAEMPDATLATLKIQPSEPRDSAVYFCASGLYGGTDYGYTFGSGTRLTVV.

The chain has TRBV6-1 and TRBJ2-7; TRBD1 matches at 7 bases. Per germline, CDR1 MNHNS and CDR2 SASEGT. Trimming at V came to 6 bases and at J to 5 bases, leaving 10 bases not matched to a gene. This CDR3 contains 14 residues. The CDR3 DNA follows: TGTGCCAGCAGAACTTTGCAGGGGGACCACGAGCAGTACTTC. Translating it yields CASRTLQGDHEQYF.

The rearrangement links TRBV7-2 to TRBJ1-2; possible D gene TRBD1, 5 bases. Germline lookup yields CDR1 SGHTA and CDR2 FQGNSA. The CDR3 spans 15 residues. V lost 1 base and J lost 2, with 11 bases in between. The CDR3 nucleotides read TGTGCCAGCAGCTTAGGACCGACAGAAAACTATGGCTACACCTTC. This gives the protein CASSLGPTENYGYTF.

V gene TRBV19 combines with J gene TRBJ2-2; 7 positions agree with TRBD1. Germline V gene lookup returns CDR1 LNHDA and CDR2 SQIVND (reference sequence). Trimming cost V 1 base and J 0 bases; bases outside gene matches: 5. The CDR3 length is 17 residues. CDR3 bases: TGTGCCAGTAGTATAGGGGGGACAGTTTCGAACACCGGGGAGCTGTTTTTT. Residues: CASSIGGTVSNTGELFF.

The rearrangement uses TRBV27 and TRBJ1-5; TRBD1 matches at 8 bases. With V trimmed by 2 bases and J by 7 bases, 7 bases remained unmatched. Germline V CDR1 and CDR2: MNHEY, SMNVEV (reference sequence). The CDR3 consists of 15 residues. CDR3 DNA: TGTGCCAGCAGTTTAGGGGGGACAGGTCGACAGCCCCAGCATTTT. It translates to CASSLGGTGRQPQHF.

The chain carries TRBV4-1 and TRBJ1-4; D remains unclear. The CDR3 has 14 amino acids. V was shortened by 0 bases and J by 8 bases, with 10 bases between the two germline ends. The germline V gene encodes CDR1 MGHRA and CDR2 YSYEKL. The chain's CDR3 is CASSQEADYEKLFF. The CDR3 DNA reads as TGCGCCAGCAGCCAAGAGGCAGACTACGAAAAACTGTTTTTT.

The chain employs TRBV2 and TRBJ2-3; possible D gene TRBD1, 6 bases. Germline V lookup: CDR1 SNHLY, CDR2 FYNNEI. This CDR3 is built from 14 residues. V lost 10 bases and J lost 8, with 22 bases in between. The CDR3: CATTGQLGASTQYF. DNA of the CDR3: TGTGCCACCACAGGACAGTTGGGAGCGAGTACGCAGTATTTT.

The chain combines TRBV30 with TRBJ2-1; TRBD2 agrees at 7 bases. Germline V gene sequence: CDR1 GTSNPN, CDR2 SVGIG (reference sequence). The CDR3 spans 13 residues. Trimming took 0 bases from V and 9 from J; bases not matched to a gene: 5. Here the CDR3 reads CAWSVQTSSEQFF. The CDR3 DNA reads as TGTGCCTGGAGTGTCCAGACTAGCAGTGAGCAGTTCTTC.

The rearrangement links TRBV15 to TRBJ2-7; D may be TRBD2 (6 bases). CDR3 length equals 15 residues. Germline CDR1 and CDR2: LNHNV and YYDKDF (reference sequence). Trimming took off 1 base at V and 0 bases at J, with 10 bases between the two ends. DNA for the CDR3: TGTGCCACCAGCAGAGGGAGGGGTTCCTCCTACGAGCAGTACTTC. It codes for CATSRGRGSSYEQYF. Variable domain in full (rest from reference TRBV15 and TRBJ2-7): DAMVIQNPRYQVTQFGKPVTLSCSQTLNHNVMYWYQQKSSQAPKLLFHYYDKDFNNEADTPDNFQSRRPNTSFCFLDIRSPGLGDTAMYLCATSRGRGSSYEQYFGPGTRLTVT.

The chain recombines TRBV5-4 with TRBJ1-1; D may be TRBD1 (6 bases). Germline CDR1 is SGHNT and CDR2 is YYREEE (reference sequence). V shed 0 bases and J shed 1 base, with 13 bases lying between them. CDR3 size: 16 residues. Here the CDR3 DNA reads TGTGCCAGCAGCTTGGGAGGCGGGGGGCGGAACACTGAAGCTTTCTTT. Its translation is CASSLGGGGRNTEAFF.

This clone showed up just once. This sequence joins TRBV6-1 and TRBJ2-1; D not certain. Trimming stripped 2 bases from V and 4 bases from J, with 6 bases between. CDR3 length equals 13 residues. Germline CDR1 is MNHNS and CDR2 is SASEGT. This chain's CDR3 is CASSENIYNEQFF. For the CDR3, the DNA is TGTGCCAGCAGTGAAAACATTTACAATGAGCAGTTCTTC.

The chain has TRBV28 and TRBJ2-3, with TRBD1 identical over 7 bases. V lost 2 bases, J lost 10 bases, and 3 bases stayed unmatched. Germline assignment: CDR1 MDHEN and CDR2 SYDVKM. This CDR3 has 12 amino acids. CDR3 sequence: CASSLGTAAQYF. The CDR3 DNA reads as TGTGCCAGCAGTTTAGGGACAGCCGCGCAGTATTTT.

The gene calls are TRBV5-1 and TRBJ2-2, with 8 bases matching TRBD2. The V gene's germline CDR1 is SGHRS and CDR2 YFSETQ. J lost 5 bases, V lost 1 base, and 7 bases had no gene match. The CDR3 spans 16 residues. Here the CDR3 DNA reads TGCGCCAGCAGCTTGATGAGCGGGAGCGAGACCGGGGAGCTGTTTTTT. Its protein is CASSLMSGSETGELFF.

This CDR3 reads CAASRGSSYEQYF. The CDR3 bases are TGTGCTGCTTCGAGGGGGAGCTCCTACGAGCAGTACTTC. This sequence joins TRBV30 and TRBJ2-7, with a tentative D call TRBD1 (6 bases). This CDR3 has 13 residues. Looked up from germline, CDR1 is GTSNPN and CDR2 is SVGIG (reference sequence).

The chain is built from TRBV2 and TRBJ1-3; 10 nucleotides align to TRBD1. Germline V lookup: CDR1 SNHLY, CDR2 FYNNEI. Trimming at V came to 5 bases and at J to 4 bases, leaving 8 bases not matched to a gene. The CDR3 spans 16 residues. The CDR3 loop is CASSRTDRGQGNTIYF. In DNA form, the CDR3 reads TGTGCCAGCAGTCGCACTGACAGGGGGCAAGGAAACACCATATATTTT.

This CDR3 is CASGEQPADTQYF. In nucleotides, the CDR3 is TGTGCCAGCGGAGAGCAGCCGGCCGATACGCAGTATTTT. The rearrangement links TRBV11-2 to TRBJ2-3; D unclear. The CDR3 covers 13 residues. The V gene's germline CDR1 is SGHAT and CDR2 FQNNGV. Trimming stripped 8 bases from V and 6 bases from J, with 15 bases between.

The genes are TRBV29-1 and TRBJ2-7, with 10 bases identical to TRBD1. This CDR3 region has 16 residues. With 4 bases clipped from V and 6 bases from J, the junction kept 15 bases outside the gene matches. CDR1 SQVTM and CDR2 ANQGSEA come from the germline V gene. The CDR3 here is CSVVGRPGQGMGEQYF. CDR3 DNA: TGCAGCGTTGTAGGGCGCCCGGGACAGGGGATGGGCGAGCAGTACTTC.

The table lists this clone with a count of one. The V and J genes are TRBV9 and TRBJ2-7, with TRBD2 matching 10 bases. The germline V gene has CDR1 SGDLS and CDR2 YYNGEE. With 0 bases clipped from V and 2 bases from J, the junction kept 5 bases outside the gene matches. The CDR3 has 16 residues. The CDR3 DNA reads as TGTGCCAGCAGCGTAGAGGCTAGCGGGGGAGCCTACGAGCAGTACTTC. This encodes CASSVEASGGAYEQYF.

This sequence joins TRBV28 and TRBJ2-3, with TRBD1 as a possible D gene (6 bases). Germline V gene sequence: CDR1 MDHEN, CDR2 SYDVKM. V was clipped by 5 bases and J by 6 bases, with 12 bases between them. This CDR3 has 13 residues. The CDR3 loop is CASSHRVRDTQYF. As DNA, the CDR3 is TGTGCCAGCAGTCACAGGGTCAGGGATACGCAGTATTTT.

The rearrangement joins TRBV2 to TRBJ1-4; the match to TRBD1 covers 8 bases. The CDR3 is 14 residues long. Germline V gene lookup returns CDR1 SNHLY and CDR2 FYNNEI. Unmatched junction bases numbered 8, after V lost 3 bases and J lost 11 bases. Here the CDR3 DNA reads TGTGCCAGCAGTGATGGGCAGGGGGCAAGGAAACTGTTTTTT. Translating it yields CASSDGQGARKLFF.

This clone was counted a single time. J is TRBJ2-1 and V is TRBV5-1; 9 bases are shared with TRBD2. The CDR3 is made up of 15 amino acids. The germline CDR1 and CDR2 sequences are SGHRS and YFSETQ. V lost 2 bases, J lost 15 bases, and 15 bases stayed unmatched. In DNA form, the CDR3 reads TGCGCCAGCAGCTTATCCGGGACTAGCCCACCGGAGAGGTTCTTC. Translating it yields CASSLSGTSPPERFF. Complete variable domain (other parts from reference TRBV5-1 and TRBJ2-1): KAGVTQTPRYLIKTRGQQVTLSCSPISGHRSVSWYQQTPGQGLQFLFEYFSETQRNKGNFPGRFSGRQFSNSRSEMNVSTLELGDSALYLCASSLSGTSPPERFFGPGTRLTVL.